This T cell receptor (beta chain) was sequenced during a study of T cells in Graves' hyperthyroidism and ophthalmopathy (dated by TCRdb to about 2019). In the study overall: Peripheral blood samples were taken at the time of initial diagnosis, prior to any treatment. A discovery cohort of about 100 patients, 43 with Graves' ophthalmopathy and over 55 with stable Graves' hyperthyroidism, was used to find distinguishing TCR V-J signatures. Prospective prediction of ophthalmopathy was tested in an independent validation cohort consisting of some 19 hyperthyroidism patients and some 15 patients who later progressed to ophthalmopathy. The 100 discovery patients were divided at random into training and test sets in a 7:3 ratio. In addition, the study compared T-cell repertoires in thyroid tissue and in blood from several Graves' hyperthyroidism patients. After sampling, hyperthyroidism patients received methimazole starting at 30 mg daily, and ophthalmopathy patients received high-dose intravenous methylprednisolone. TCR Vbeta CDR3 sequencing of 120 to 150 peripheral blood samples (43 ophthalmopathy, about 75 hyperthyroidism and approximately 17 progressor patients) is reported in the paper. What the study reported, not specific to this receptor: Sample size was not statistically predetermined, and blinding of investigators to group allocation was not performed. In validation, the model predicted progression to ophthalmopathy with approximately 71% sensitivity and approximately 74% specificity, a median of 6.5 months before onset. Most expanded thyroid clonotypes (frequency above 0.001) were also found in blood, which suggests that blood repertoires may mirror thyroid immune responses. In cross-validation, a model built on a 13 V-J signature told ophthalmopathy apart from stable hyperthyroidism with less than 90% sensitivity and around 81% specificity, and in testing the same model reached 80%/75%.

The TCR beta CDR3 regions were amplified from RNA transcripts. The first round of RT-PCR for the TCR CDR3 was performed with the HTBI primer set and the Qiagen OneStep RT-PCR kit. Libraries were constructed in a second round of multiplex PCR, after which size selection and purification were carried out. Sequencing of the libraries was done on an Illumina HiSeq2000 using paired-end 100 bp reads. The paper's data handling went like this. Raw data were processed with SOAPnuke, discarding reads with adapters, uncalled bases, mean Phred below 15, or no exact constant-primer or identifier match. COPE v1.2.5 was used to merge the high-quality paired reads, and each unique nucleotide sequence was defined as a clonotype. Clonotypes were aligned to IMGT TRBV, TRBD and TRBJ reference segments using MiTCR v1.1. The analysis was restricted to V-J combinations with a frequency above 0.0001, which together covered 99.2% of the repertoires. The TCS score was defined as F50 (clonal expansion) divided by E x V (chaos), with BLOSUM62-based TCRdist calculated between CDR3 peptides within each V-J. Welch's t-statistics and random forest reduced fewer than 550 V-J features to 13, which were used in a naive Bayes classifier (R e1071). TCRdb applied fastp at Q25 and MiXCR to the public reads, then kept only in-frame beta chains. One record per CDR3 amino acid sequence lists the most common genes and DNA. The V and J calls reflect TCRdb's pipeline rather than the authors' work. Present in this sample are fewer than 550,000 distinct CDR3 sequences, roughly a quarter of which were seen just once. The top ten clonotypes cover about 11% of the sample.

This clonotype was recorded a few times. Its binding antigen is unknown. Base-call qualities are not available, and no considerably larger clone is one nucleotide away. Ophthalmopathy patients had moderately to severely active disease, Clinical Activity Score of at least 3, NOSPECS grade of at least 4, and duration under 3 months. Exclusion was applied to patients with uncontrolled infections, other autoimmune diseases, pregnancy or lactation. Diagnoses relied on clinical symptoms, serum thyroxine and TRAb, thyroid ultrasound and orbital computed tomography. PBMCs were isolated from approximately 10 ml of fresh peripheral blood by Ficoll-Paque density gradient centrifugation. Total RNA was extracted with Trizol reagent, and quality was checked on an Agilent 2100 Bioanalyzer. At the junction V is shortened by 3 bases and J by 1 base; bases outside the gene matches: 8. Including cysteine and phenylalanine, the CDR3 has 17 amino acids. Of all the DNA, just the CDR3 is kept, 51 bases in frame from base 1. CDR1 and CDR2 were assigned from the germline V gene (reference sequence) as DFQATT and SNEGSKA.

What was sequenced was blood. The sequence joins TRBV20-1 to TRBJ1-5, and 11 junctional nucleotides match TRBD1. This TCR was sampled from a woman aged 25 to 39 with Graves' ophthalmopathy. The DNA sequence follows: TGCAGTGCTAGGGGAGGGACAGGGGGAGGGAGCAATCAGCCCCAGCATTTT. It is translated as CSARGGTGGGSNQPQHF.